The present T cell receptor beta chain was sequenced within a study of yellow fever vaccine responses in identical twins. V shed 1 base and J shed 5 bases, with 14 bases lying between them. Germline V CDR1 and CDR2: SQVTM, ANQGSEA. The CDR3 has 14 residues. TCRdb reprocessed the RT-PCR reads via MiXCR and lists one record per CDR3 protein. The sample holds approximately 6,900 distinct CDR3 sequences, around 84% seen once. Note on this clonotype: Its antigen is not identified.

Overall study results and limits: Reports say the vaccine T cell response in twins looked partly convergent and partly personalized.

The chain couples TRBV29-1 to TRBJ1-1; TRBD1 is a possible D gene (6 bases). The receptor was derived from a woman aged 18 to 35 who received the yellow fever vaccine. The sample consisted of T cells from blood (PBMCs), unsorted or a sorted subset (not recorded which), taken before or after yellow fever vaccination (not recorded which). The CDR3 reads CSVEGGSGVTEAFF. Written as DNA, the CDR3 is TGCAGCGTTGAAGGGGGGTCAGGGGTTACTGAAGCTTTCTTT. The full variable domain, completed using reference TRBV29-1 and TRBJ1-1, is SAVISQKPSRDICQRGTSLTIQCQVDSQVTMMFWYRQQPGQSLTLIATANQGSEATYESGFVIDKFPISRPNLTFSTLTVSNMSPEDSSIYLCSVEGGSGVTEAFFGQGTRLTVV.